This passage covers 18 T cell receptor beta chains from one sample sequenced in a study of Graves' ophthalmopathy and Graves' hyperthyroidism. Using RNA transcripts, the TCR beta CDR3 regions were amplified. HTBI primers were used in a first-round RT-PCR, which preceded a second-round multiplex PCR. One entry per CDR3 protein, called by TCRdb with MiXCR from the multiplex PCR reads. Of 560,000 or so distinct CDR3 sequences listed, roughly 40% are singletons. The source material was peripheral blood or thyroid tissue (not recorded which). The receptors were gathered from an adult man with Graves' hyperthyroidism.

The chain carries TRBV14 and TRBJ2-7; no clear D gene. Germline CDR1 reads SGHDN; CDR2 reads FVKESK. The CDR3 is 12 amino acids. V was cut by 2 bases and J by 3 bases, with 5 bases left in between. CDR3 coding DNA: TGTGCCAGCAGCCAATCACTCTACGAGCAGTACTTC. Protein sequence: CASSQSLYEQYF.

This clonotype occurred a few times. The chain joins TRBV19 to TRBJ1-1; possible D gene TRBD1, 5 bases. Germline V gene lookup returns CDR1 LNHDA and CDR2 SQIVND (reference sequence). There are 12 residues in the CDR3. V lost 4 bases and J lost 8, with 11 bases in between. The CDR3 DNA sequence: TGTGCCAGTAGTACTCAACAGGTCGAAGCTTTCTTT. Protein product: CASSTQQVEAFF.

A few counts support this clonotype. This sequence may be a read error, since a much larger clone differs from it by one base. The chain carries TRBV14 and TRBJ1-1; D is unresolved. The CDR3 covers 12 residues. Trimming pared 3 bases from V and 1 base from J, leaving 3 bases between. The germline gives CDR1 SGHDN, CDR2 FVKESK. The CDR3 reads CASSHTNTEAFF. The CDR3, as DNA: TGTGCCAGCAGCCACACGAACACTGAAGCTTTCTTT.

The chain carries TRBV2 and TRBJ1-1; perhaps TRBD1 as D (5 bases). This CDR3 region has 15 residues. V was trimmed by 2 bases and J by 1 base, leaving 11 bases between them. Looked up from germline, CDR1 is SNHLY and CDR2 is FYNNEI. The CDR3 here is CASSERMQGNTEAFF. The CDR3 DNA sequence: TGTGCCAGCAGTGAACGAATGCAGGGGAACACTGAAGCTTTCTTT.

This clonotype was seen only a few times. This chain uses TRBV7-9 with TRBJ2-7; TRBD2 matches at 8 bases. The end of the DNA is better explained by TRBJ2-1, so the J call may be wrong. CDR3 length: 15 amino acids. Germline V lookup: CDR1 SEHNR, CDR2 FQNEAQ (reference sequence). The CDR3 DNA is TGTGCCAGCAGCGCGGGACTAGGGTCCTACAATGAGCAGTTCTTC. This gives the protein CASSAGLGSYNEQFF.

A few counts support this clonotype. For the CDR3, the DNA is TGCGCCAGCAGCCAACCTACAGGGTACACTGAAGCTTTCTTT. It specifies CASSQPTGYTEAFF. The J gene is TRBJ1-1, the V gene TRBV4-1; TRBD1 is a possible D gene (6 bases). Germline loops: CDR1 MGHRA, CDR2 YSYEKL. V was shortened by 2 bases and J by 3 bases, with 10 bases between the two germline ends. The CDR3 has 14 residues.

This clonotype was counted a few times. The CDR3 nucleotides read TGTGCCAGCTCACGGACAGGTCGTGAGACCCAGTACTTC. It codes for CASSRTGRETQYF. This rearrangement joins TRBV18 to TRBJ2-5; 7 bases fit TRBD1. The germline V gene encodes CDR1 KGHSH and CDR2 LQKENI. Trimming removed 4 bases from V and 5 bases from J; junction bases left unmatched: 4. This CDR3 contains 13 residues.

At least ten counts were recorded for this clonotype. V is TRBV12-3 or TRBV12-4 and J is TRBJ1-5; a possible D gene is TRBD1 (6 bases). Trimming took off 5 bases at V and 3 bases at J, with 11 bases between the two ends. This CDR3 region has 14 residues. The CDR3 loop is CASSPTGYNQPQHF. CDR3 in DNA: TGTGCCAGCAGTCCTACAGGGTACAATCAGCCCCAGCATTTT.

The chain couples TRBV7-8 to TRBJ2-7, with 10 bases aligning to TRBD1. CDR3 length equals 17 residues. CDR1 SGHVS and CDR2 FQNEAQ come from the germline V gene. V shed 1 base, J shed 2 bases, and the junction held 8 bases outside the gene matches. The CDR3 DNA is TGTGCCAGCAGCTTAGTCCGGGACAGGGGCGGGACCTACGAGCAGTACTTC. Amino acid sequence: CASSLVRDRGGTYEQYF.

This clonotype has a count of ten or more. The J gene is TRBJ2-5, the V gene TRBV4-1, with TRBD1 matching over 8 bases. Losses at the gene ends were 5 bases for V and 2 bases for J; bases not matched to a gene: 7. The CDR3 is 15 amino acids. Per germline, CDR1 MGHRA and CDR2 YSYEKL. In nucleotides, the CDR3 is TGCGCCAGCAGCTTCGGACAGGGACCACAAGAGACCCAGTACTTC. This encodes CASSFGQGPQETQYF.

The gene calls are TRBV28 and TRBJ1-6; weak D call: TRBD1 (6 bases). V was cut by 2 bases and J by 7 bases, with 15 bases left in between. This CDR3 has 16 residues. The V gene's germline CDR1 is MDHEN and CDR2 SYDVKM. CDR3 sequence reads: CASSLAGGRGNSPLHF. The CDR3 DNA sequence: TGTGCCAGCAGTTTAGCGGGAGGCAGGGGCAATTCACCCCTCCACTTT.

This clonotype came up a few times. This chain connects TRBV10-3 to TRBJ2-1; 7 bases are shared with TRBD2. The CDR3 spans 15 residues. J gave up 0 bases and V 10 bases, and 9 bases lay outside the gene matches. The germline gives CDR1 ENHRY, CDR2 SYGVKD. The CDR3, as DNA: TGTGCCACCCTGGGAGGGTCGAGCTCCTACAATGAGCAGTTCTTC. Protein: CATLGGSSSYNEQFF.

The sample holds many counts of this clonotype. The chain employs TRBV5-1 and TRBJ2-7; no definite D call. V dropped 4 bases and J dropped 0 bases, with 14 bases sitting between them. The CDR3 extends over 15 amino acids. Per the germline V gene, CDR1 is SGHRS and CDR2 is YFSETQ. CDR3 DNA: TGCGCCAGCAGCGTCGTACCGGCTTACTCCTACGAGCAGTACTTC. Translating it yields CASSVVPAYSYEQYF.

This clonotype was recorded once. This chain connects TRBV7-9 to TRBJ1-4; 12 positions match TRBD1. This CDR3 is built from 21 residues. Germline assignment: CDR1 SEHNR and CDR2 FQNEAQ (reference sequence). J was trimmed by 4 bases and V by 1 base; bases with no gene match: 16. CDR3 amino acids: CASSLGVVGQGALARNEKLFF. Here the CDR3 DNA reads TGTGCCAGCAGCTTAGGGGTAGTGGGACAGGGGGCTTTAGCCCGTAATGAAAAACTGTTTTTT.

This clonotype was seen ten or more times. CDR3 amino acids: CASRTGTGGFNSPLHF. The CDR3, as DNA: TGTGCCAGCAGAACCGGGACAGGGGGATTTAATTCACCCCTCCACTTT. V gene TRBV2 combines with J gene TRBJ1-6; TRBD1 aligns across 11 bases. V was clipped by 6 bases and J by 6 bases; unmatched bases: 7. The length of the CDR3 is 16 residues. CDR1 is SNHLY and CDR2 is FYNNEI in the germline V gene. The complete variable domain, with remaining parts taken from reference TRBV2 and TRBJ1-6, reads EPEVTQTPSHQVTQMGQEVILRCVPISNHLYFYWYRQILGQKVEFLVSFYNNEISEKSEIFDDQFSVERPDGSNFTLKIRSTKLEDSAMYFCASRTGTGGFNSPLHFGNGTRLTVT.

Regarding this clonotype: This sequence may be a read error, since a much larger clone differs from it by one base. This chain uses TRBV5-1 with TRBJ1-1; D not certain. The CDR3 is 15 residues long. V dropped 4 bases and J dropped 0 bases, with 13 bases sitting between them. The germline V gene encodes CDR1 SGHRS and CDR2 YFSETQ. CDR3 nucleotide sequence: TGCGCCAGCAGCCCACTGACCTCGATGAACACTGAAGCTTTCTTT. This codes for CASSPLTSMNTEAFF.

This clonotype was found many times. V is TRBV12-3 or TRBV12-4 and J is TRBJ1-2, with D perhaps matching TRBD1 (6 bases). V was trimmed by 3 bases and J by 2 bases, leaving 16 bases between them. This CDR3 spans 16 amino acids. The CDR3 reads CASSLMRQVTNYGYTF. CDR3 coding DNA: TGTGCCAGCAGTTTGATGAGACAGGTGACGAACTATGGCTACACCTTC.

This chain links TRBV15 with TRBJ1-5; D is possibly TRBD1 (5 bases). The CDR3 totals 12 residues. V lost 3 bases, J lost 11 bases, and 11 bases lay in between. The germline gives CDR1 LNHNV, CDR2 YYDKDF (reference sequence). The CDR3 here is CATSRGPETQHF. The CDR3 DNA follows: TGTGCCACCAGCAGGGGACCAGAGACCCAGCATTTT.